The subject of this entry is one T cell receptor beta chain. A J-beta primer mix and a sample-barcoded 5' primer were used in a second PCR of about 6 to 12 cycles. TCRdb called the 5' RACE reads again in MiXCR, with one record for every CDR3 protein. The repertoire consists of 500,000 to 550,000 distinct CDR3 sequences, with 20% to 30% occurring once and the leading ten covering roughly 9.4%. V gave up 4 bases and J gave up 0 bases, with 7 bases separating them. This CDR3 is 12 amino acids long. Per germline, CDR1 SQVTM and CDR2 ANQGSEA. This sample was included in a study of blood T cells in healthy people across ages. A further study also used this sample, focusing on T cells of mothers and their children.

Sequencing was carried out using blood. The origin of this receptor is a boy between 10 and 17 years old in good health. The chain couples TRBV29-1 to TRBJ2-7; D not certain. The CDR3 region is CSVAESSYEQYF. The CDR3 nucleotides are TGCAGCGTTGCCGAGAGCTCCTACGAGCAGTACTTC.